This paragraph covers one T cell receptor (beta chain) sequence. Sequenced by immunoSEQ multiplex PCR; TCRdb stores in-frame clones only, minus some. The data contain about 160,000 clones, approximately 95% of them seen just once; the ten biggest clones take up roughly 5%. The sample originates from a study of blood T cell repertoires in COVID-19. The CDR3 is made up of 15 amino acids. Germline V CDR1 and CDR2: ENHRY, SYGVKD. V shed 5 bases and J 4 bases; nucleotides not matched to a gene: 5. The chain has TRBV10-3 and TRBJ2-1, with 10 bases identical to TRBD2. Sequencing used peripheral blood. The receptor's source is a woman in her forties or fifties with acute or convalescent COVID-19. CDR3 residues: CAISYLAGAYNEQFF. CDR3 nucleotide sequence: TGTGCCATCAGTTATCTAGCGGGAGCTTACAATGAGCAGTTCTTC.